The 9 T cell receptor beta chains reported below all come from one sample, sequenced in a study of breast tumors, draining lymph nodes, adjacent tissues. Breast cancer patients provided tissue from their axillary draining lymph nodes. Via MiXCR, TCRdb re-called the multiplex PCR reads, giving one row per CDR3 protein. The sample records more than 200,000 distinct CDR3 sequences, about 34% being singletons. Source material: axillary lymph node tissue. The receptors stem from a female donor with breast cancer. Some clones in this sample may be carry-over from other donors' samples.

This clonotype occurred a few times. One base away lies a much larger clone, so this may be a sequencing read error. The chain uses TRBV20-1 and TRBJ2-3; D perhaps matches TRBD2 (5 bases). Deletions cut 5 bases from V and 6 bases from J, with 24 bases between. CDR3 size: 16 residues. Per the germline V gene, CDR1 is DFQATT and CDR2 is SNEGSKA (reference sequence). DNA of the CDR3: TGCAGTGCTGCCCCCCTGGGAGTTAACGCCCGGGATACGCAGTATTTT. This encodes CSAAPLGVNARDTQYF.

V usage is TRBV7-9 and J usage is TRBJ1-1; D uncertain. This CDR3 is built from 13 residues. The germline CDR1 and CDR2 sequences are SEHNR and FQNEAQ (reference sequence). Trimming cost V 5 bases and J 1 base, with 8 bases left between them. In DNA form, the CDR3 reads TGTGCCAGCAGCGAAGACGGGAACACTGAAGCTTTCTTT. This translates into CASSEDGNTEAFF.

There are a few counts of this clonotype. V usage is TRBV3-1 and J usage is TRBJ2-2, with unresolved D. The germline CDR1 and CDR2 sequences are LGHDT and YNNKEL (reference sequence). This CDR3 spans 16 amino acids. Trimming cost V 1 base and J 5 bases, with 14 bases left between them. CDR3 nucleotides: TGTGCCAGCAGCCAAGCCCTGCGGAAACCGACCGGGGAGCTGTTTTTT. It codes for CASSQALRKPTGELFF.

A note on this clonotype: The junction differs from germline at one of its ends, possibly a read error. The chain links TRBV19 to TRBJ1-4; D unclear. Per germline, CDR1 LNHDA and CDR2 SQIVND (reference sequence). This CDR3 contains 15 residues. In nucleotides, the CDR3 is TGTGCCAGTAGTGCAAACTCTCTTCTCAGTGAAGAACTGTTTTTT. This sequence encodes CASSANSLLSEELFF.

This clonotype was seen ten or more times. The chain links TRBV4-2 to TRBJ2-1, with D uncertain. The CDR3 is 14 residues long. Germline values: CDR1 LGHNA, CDR2 YNFKEQ. The germline V and J ends were trimmed by 2 bases and 6 bases, with 11 bases remaining between them. Written as DNA, the CDR3 is TGTGCCAGCAGCCAAACGGGTAATGTCAATGAGCAGTTCTTC. It yields the protein CASSQTGNVNEQFF.

This clonotype was seen ten or more times. This chain uses TRBV11-3 with TRBJ2-5, with D tentatively TRBD1 or TRBD2 (5 bases each). This CDR3 contains 14 residues. Germline-derived CDR1 and CDR2 are SGHNT and YENEEA. The germline V and J ends were trimmed by 6 bases and 4 bases, with 15 bases remaining between them. The CDR3 region is CASSQRPGGETQYF. In DNA, the CDR3 is TGTGCCAGCAGTCAAAGACCTGGGGGAGAGACCCAGTACTTC.

The rearrangement joins TRBV20-1 to TRBJ2-1, with 12 nucleotides matching TRBD1. Trimming took 6 bases from V and 7 from J; bases not matched to a gene: 10. CDR1 DFQATT and CDR2 SNEGSKA come from the germline V gene (reference sequence). CDR3 length: 15 residues. The CDR3 is CSAQQPGQGANEQFF. Here the CDR3 DNA reads TGCAGTGCACAGCAACCGGGACAGGGGGCAAATGAGCAGTTCTTC.

The chain uses TRBV29-1 and TRBJ2-7; D remains ambiguous. In germline, CDR1 is SQVTM, CDR2 ANQGSEA. The CDR3 spans 10 residues. V was cut by 7 bases and J by 0 bases, with 4 bases left in between. The CDR3 region is CSGSSYEQYF. CDR3 sequence (DNA): TGCAGCGGGAGCTCCTACGAGCAGTACTTC.

This clonotype turned up a few times. The genes are TRBV5-1 and TRBJ2-1, with 7 positions matching TRBD2. Germline CDR1 reads SGHRS; CDR2 reads YFSETQ. The CDR3 has 16 residues. Trimming removed 4 bases from V and 9 bases from J; junction bases left unmatched: 16. For the CDR3, the DNA is TGCGCCAGCAGCGCAAGCGGGACCCATATCGACGGTGAGCAGTTCTTC. The encoded protein is CASSASGTHIDGEQFF.